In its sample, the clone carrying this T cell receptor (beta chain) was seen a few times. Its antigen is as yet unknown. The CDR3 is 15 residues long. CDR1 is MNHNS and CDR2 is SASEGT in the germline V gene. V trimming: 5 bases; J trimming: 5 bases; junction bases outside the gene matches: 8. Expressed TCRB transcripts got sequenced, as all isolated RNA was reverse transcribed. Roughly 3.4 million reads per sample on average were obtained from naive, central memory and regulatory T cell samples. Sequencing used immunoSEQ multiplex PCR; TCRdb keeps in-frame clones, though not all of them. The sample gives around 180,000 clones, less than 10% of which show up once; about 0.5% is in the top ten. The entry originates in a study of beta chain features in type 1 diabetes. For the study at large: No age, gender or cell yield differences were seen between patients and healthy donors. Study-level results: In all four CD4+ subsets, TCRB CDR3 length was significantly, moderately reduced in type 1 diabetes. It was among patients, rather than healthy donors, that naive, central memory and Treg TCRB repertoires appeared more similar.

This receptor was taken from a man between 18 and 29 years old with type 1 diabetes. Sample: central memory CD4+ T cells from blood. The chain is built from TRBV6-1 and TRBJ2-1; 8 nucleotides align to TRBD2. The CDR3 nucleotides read TGTGCCAGCAGTTCCGGAAGTAGCGGGGACAATGAGCAGTTCTTC. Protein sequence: CASSSGSSGDNEQFF.